Each of the 25 T cell receptor beta chains below was sequenced from the same sample in a study of cytomegalovirus exposure and HLA in healthy donors. Primers included in the PCR were 60 Vbeta and 13 Jbeta primers. Some clones are missing from TCRdb's copy, which holds only in-frame ones; the method was immunoSEQ multiplex PCR. The table lists about 130,000 clones, roughly 74% of them singletons. Sequencing was carried out using PBMCs. These receptors came from a man between 40 and 49 years old in good health and CMV-seropositive.

The chain recombines TRBV15 with TRBJ1-5; a possible D gene is TRBD1 (6 bases). The V end was cut by 0 bases, the J end by 0 bases, with 15 bases between. Germline values: CDR1 LNHNV, CDR2 YYDKDF (reference sequence). The CDR3 covers 18 residues. In DNA form, the CDR3 reads TGTGCCACCAGCAGAGACCCAATTACAGGGAATAGCAATCAGCCCCAGCATTTT. This codes for CATSRDPITGNSNQPQHF.

This chain links TRBV2 with TRBJ2-1; the match to TRBD2 covers 8 bases. The V gene end was trimmed by 2 bases and the J gene end by 6 bases; junction bases not matched to a gene: 9. The CDR3 length is 16 residues. Germline CDR1 and CDR2: SNHLY and FYNNEI. This CDR3 is CASSEYERELGNEQFF. DNA of the CDR3: TGTGCCAGCAGTGAATACGAGCGGGAGCTGGGCAATGAGCAGTTCTTC.

The chain has TRBV11-2 and TRBJ2-7; TRBD2 aligns across 9 bases. CDR1 and CDR2 (germline): SGHAT, FQNNGV. With 8 bases clipped from V and 2 bases from J, the junction kept 7 bases outside the gene matches. The CDR3 is 14 amino acids. Written as DNA, the CDR3 is TGTGCCAGCGGTAGCGGGAGTAAAACCTACGAGCAGTACTTC. It translates to CASGSGSKTYEQYF.

The V call is TRBV27, the J call TRBJ2-7; 14 nucleotides align to TRBD2. The CDR3 has 14 residues. Germline assignment: CDR1 MNHEY and CDR2 SMNVEV (reference sequence). Germline trimming cut 8 bases from V and 0 bases from J; bases unmatched to any gene: 0. The CDR3 DNA reads as TGTGCCAGCGGGACTAGCGGGAGCTCCTACGAGCAGTACTTC. Residues: CASGTSGSSYEQYF.

The V call is TRBV7-7, the J call TRBJ2-3; possibly TRBD2 for D (6 bases). Germline V lookup: CDR1 SSHAT, CDR2 FNYEAQ (reference sequence). The CDR3 loop spans 15 amino acids. The V gene lost 5 bases and the J gene lost 3 bases, with 15 bases spanning the gap. In DNA form, the CDR3 reads TGTGCCAGCAGCGCTAGCGTTTTAGGGACAGATACGCAGTATTTT. As protein: CASSASVLGTDTQYF.

The rearrangement links TRBV5-4 to TRBJ2-2, with 14 bases fitting TRBD2. Looked up from germline, CDR1 is SGHNT and CDR2 is YYREEE (reference sequence). This CDR3 region has 17 residues. The V segment lost 5 bases and the J segment 1 base; nucleotides outside the gene matches: 4. CDR3 nucleotide sequence: TGTGCCAGCAGAACCGGGACTAGCGGGGGGAACACCGGGGAGCTGTTTTTT. This codes for CASRTGTSGGNTGELFF.

The chain links TRBV2 to TRBJ1-2; possibly TRBD1 for D (5 bases). Germline-derived CDR1 and CDR2 are SNHLY and FYNNEI. CDR3 length: 14 amino acids. V was shortened by 3 bases and J by 1 base, with 9 bases between the two germline ends. The CDR3 nucleotides are TGTGCCAGCAGTGAGCAGGGCGGTAACTATGGCTACACCTTC. Translated: CASSEQGGNYGYTF.

The chain joins TRBV27 to TRBJ1-3; D not certain. This CDR3 spans 14 amino acids. Trimming pared 3 bases from V and 4 bases from J, leaving 10 bases between. In germline, CDR1 is MNHEY, CDR2 SMNVEV (reference sequence). The CDR3 reads CASSFSGVGNTIYF. The DNA for the CDR3 is TGTGCCAGCAGTTTTAGCGGGGTAGGAAACACCATATATTTT.

The chain couples TRBV11-2 to TRBJ2-7, with 9 bases aligning to TRBD1. This CDR3 contains 15 residues. Unmatched junction bases numbered 5, after V lost 4 bases and J lost 1 base. The germline V gene encodes CDR1 SGHAT and CDR2 FQNNGV. The DNA for the CDR3 is TGTGCCAGCAGCTCTCCGGACAGGGGATCCTACGAGCAGTACTTC. This sequence encodes CASSSPDRGSYEQYF.

The chain carries TRBV19 and TRBJ2-7; 8 bases are shared with TRBD1. This CDR3 spans 13 amino acids. CDR1 is LNHDA, CDR2 SQIVND, per germline (reference sequence). J lost 2 bases, V lost 8 bases, and 5 bases had no gene match. DNA of the CDR3: TGTGCCAGTGGGGGACAGGTACCCTACGAGCAGTACTTC. It encodes CASGGQVPYEQYF.

This clone has a handful of counts. The rearrangement joins TRBV7-9 to TRBJ2-7; perhaps TRBD2 as D (6 bases). The CDR3 contains 14 residues. The germline V and J ends were trimmed by 5 bases and 0 bases, with 11 bases remaining between them. Germline V gives CDR1 SEHNR, CDR2 FQNEAQ (reference sequence). For the CDR3, the DNA is TGTGCCAGCAGCCTCGGGGGACTCTCCTACGAGCAGTACTTC. Translating gives CASSLGGLSYEQYF.

J is TRBJ2-7 and V is TRBV11-2, with 9 positions matching TRBD1. Germline CDR1 is SGHAT and CDR2 is FQNNGV. This CDR3 region has 13 residues. V lost 5 bases to trimming and J lost 5 bases; unmatched junction nucleotides: 4. The CDR3: CASSTGTGNEQYF. The CDR3 DNA is TGTGCCAGCAGCACCGGGACAGGGAACGAGCAGTACTTC. Filled out from reference TRBV11-2 and TRBJ2-7, the complete variable domain reads EAGVAQSPRYKIIEKRQSVAFWCNPISGHATLYWYQQILGQGPKLLIQFQNNGVVDDSQLPKDRFSAERLKGVDSTLKIQPAKLEDSAVYLCASSTGTGNEQYFGPGTRLTVT.

The CDR3 reads CASIGALYEQYF. CDR3 in DNA: TGTGCCAGCATTGGTGCACTCTACGAGCAGTACTTC. The V gene is TRBV2, the J gene TRBJ2-5; no definite D call. The J call may be wrong; the DNA end is better matched by TRBJ2-7. The CDR3 sequence is 12 residues long. Germline loops: CDR1 SNHLY, CDR2 FYNNEI.

The genes are TRBV30 and TRBJ2-7; 8 bases are a match to TRBD1. This CDR3 region has 14 residues. V gave up 1 base and J gave up 2 bases; unmatched junction bases: 4. Germline V gene sequence: CDR1 GTSNPN, CDR2 SVGIG (reference sequence). The CDR3 is CAWSADRGAYEQYF. For the CDR3, the DNA is TGTGCCTGGAGTGCAGACAGGGGCGCCTACGAGCAGTACTTC.

J is TRBJ2-2 and V is TRBV5-4; TRBD1 agrees at 9 bases. The CDR3 runs 14 residues. The J segment lost 6 bases and the V segment lost 5 bases, leaving 5 bases of the junction unmatched. The germline gives CDR1 SGHNT, CDR2 YYREEE (reference sequence). CDR3 nucleotides: TGTGCCAGCAGTTTAGGACAGGGGTCCGGGGAGCTGTTTTTT. Its protein is CASSLGQGSGELFF. Looking up the rest from reference TRBV5-4 and TRBJ2-2 gives the full variable domain: ETGVTQSPTHLIKTRGQQVTLRCSSQSGHNTVSWYQQALGQGPQFIFQYYREEENGRGNFPPRFSGLQFPNYSSELNVNALELDDSALYLCASSLGQGSGELFFGEGSRLTVL.

In this sample, this clone turned up a few times. The chain has TRBV6-1 and TRBJ1-2; D is unclear. Trimming took off 0 bases at V and 5 bases at J, with 13 bases between the two ends. The germline CDR1 and CDR2 sequences are MNHNS and SASEGT. This CDR3 region has 15 residues. The CDR3 sequence: CASSEARGFPYGYTF. The CDR3, as DNA: TGTGCCAGCAGTGAAGCGCGAGGTTTCCCTTATGGCTACACCTTC.

The chain combines TRBV29-1 with TRBJ2-3; 7 positions agree with TRBD2. V lost 6 bases and J lost 0; bases outside the gene matches: 6. This CDR3 comprises 14 residues. CDR1 SQVTM and CDR2 ANQGSEA come from the germline V gene. In nucleotides, the CDR3 is TGCAGCGTGATGGCGGGAGCCAGCACAGATACGCAGTATTTT. Translation: CSVMAGASTDTQYF.

The chain's CDR3 is CASSLGTRGDTQYF. In nucleotides, the CDR3 is TGTGCCAGCAGCTTAGGGACCAGGGGGGATACGCAGTATTTT. The V call is TRBV7-2, the J call TRBJ2-3, with TRBD1 matching over 7 bases. The CDR3 has 14 amino acids. The V and J ends lost 1 base and 6 bases, in that order; junction bases with no gene match: 4. Per germline, CDR1 SGHTA and CDR2 FQGNSA.

The CDR3 loop is CASSLEGGPTDTQYF. The CDR3 nucleotides read TGTGCCAGCAGCTTAGAAGGCGGGCCCACAGATACGCAGTATTTT. The chain combines TRBV7-9 with TRBJ2-3; possibly TRBD2 for D (5 bases). This CDR3 spans 15 amino acids. Germline V gene lookup returns CDR1 SEHNR and CDR2 FQNEAQ (reference sequence). Between the trimmed V and J ends, which lost 1 base and 2 bases, there was a span of 10 bases. The variable domain in full, with the rest retrieved from reference TRBV7-9 and TRBJ2-3, is DTGVSQNPRHKITKRGQNVTFRCDPISEHNRLYWYRQTLGQGPEFLTYFQNEAQLEKSRLLSDRFSAERPKGSFSTLEIQRTEQGDSAMYLCASSLEGGPTDTQYFGPGTRLTVL.

This chain links TRBV4-1 with TRBJ2-1; TRBD2 might be the D (5 bases). Trimming took off 1 base at V and 0 bases at J, with 19 bases between the two ends. CDR1 and CDR2 (germline): MGHRA, YSYEKL. CDR3 length equals 19 residues. CDR3 coding DNA: TGCGCCAGCAGCCAAGCCATACGCAGGCAAACTAGCTCCTACAATGAGCAGTTCTTC. It is translated as CASSQAIRRQTSSYNEQFF.

This clone was seen a handful of times. The chain joins TRBV28 to TRBJ2-1; D remains unclear. There are 12 residues in the CDR3. V dropped 6 bases and J dropped 9 bases, with 12 bases sitting between them. CDR1 and CDR2 from the germline V gene are MDHEN and SYDVKM. CDR3: CASSHPRTEQFF. The CDR3 bases are TGTGCCAGCAGCCACCCGCGTACTGAGCAGTTCTTC.

DNA for the CDR3: TGTGCCTGGAGTGGCGAGACAGGATTCACCGGGGAGCTGTTTTTT. Amino acids: CAWSGETGFTGELFF. The V and J genes are TRBV30 and TRBJ2-2; the D gene is possibly TRBD1 (6 bases). This CDR3 spans 15 amino acids. V lost 1 base, J lost 4 bases, and 13 bases lay in between. CDR1 and CDR2 (germline): GTSNPN, SVGIG (reference sequence).

The chain recombines TRBV7-9 with TRBJ1-1; unclear D gene. CDR3 length equals 13 residues. Between the trimmed V and J ends, which lost 5 bases and 11 bases, there was a span of 18 bases. Germline values: CDR1 SEHNR, CDR2 FQNEAQ (reference sequence). Here the CDR3 DNA reads TGTGCCAGCAGCAAAGACCTCTCTTCAGGTGCTTTCTTT. Amino acids: CASSKDLSSGAFF. Full variable domain (remainder filled in from reference TRBV7-9 and TRBJ1-1): DTGVSQNPRHKITKRGQNVTFRCDPISEHNRLYWYRQTLGQGPEFLTYFQNEAQLEKSRLLSDRFSAERPKGSFSTLEIQRTEQGDSAMYLCASSKDLSSGAFFGQGTRLTVV.

This clone was counted a single time. The chain couples TRBV6-5 to TRBJ1-1, with D unclear. The CDR3 is 13 amino acids. The V end lost 7 bases, the J end lost 1 base, and 10 bases lay between the germline ends. CDR1 and CDR2 (germline): MNHEY, SVGAGI. CDR3 amino acids: CASTPYRNTEAFF. CDR3 bases: TGTGCCAGCACCCCCTACCGGAACACTGAAGCTTTCTTT.

The chain uses TRBV6-6 and TRBJ1-3, with no clear D. Looked up from germline, CDR1 is MNHNY and CDR2 is SVGAGI (reference sequence). V shed 6 bases and J shed 0 bases, with 12 bases lying between them. The CDR3 has 15 amino acids. The CDR3 DNA reads TGTGCCAGCAGATCCCGCCGGTCCTCTGGAAACACCATATATTTT. It codes for CASRSRRSSGNTIYF.